This T cell receptor (beta chain) was recovered during a study of PD-1 blockade in classical Hodgkin lymphoma. Study-wide background: Each patient was given nivolumab 3 mg/kg through a vein every 2 weeks.

Worth noting for this clone: Its antigen is currently unknown.

The assay was immunoSEQ multiplex PCR, and TCRdb's table has in-frame clones only and misses some. The table includes 20,000 or so clones, 80% detected once. The time point here: cycle 4 day 1 (C4D1), after 5 to 7 weeks of nivolumab. The patients all showed relapse after autologous stem cell transplantation, while their brentuximab vedotin exposure varied. Study-wide findings and caveats: At baseline, newly diagnosed patients reportedly showed less TCR diversity than healthy donors. Possible causes of repertoire differences, disease activity or prior therapy, remain undefined.

The clonotype comes from a human donor with classical Hodgkin lymphoma. The sample consisted of peripheral blood mononuclear cells (PBMCs), taken before the fourth cycle of nivolumab.

CDR3 sequence: CASSLVNDQPQHF. In DNA form, the CDR3 reads TGTGCCAGCAGCTTAGTAAATGATCAGCCCCAGCATTTT. The chain is built from TRBV7-2 and TRBJ1-5, with no clear D. The V end was cut by 1 base, the J end by 5 bases, with 6 bases between. The germline CDR1 and CDR2 sequences are SGHTA and FQGNSA. The CDR3 is made up of 13 amino acids.